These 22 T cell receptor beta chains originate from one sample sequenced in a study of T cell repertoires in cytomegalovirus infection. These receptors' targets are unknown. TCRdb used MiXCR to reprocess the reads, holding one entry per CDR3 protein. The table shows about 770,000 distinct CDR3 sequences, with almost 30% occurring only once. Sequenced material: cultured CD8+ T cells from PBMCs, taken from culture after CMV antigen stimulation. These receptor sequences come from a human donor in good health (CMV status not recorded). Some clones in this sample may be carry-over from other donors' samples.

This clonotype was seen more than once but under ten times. CDR3 nucleotides: TGTGCCAGCAGCTCCCGGACAGGGGGGAACGAGCAGTTCTTC. Protein product: CASSSRTGGNEQFF. The chain has TRBV7-6 and TRBJ2-1; TRBD1 matches 10 bases. V dropped 4 bases and J dropped 10; count of bases not matched to a gene: 7. CDR3 length equals 14 residues. Germline V gene lookup returns CDR1 SGHVS and CDR2 FNYEAQ.

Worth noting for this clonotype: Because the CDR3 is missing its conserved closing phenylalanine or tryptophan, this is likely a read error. CDR3 protein: CASSYSQGSQETQYY. In DNA, the CDR3 is TGTGCCAGCAGTTACTCCCAGGGGAGCCAAGAGACCCAGTACTAC. The V gene is TRBV6-6, the J gene TRBJ2-5; TRBD1 is a possible D gene (6 bases). In germline, CDR1 is MNHNY, CDR2 SVGAGI (reference sequence). This CDR3 region has 15 residues. Trimming left V 0 bases short and J 1 base short, with 9 bases between.

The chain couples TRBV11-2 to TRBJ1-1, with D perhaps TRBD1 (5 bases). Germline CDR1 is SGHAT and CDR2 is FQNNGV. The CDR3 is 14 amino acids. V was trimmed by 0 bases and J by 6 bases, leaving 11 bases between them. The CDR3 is CASSLDPGDPEAFF. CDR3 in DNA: TGTGCCAGCAGCTTAGATCCGGGGGACCCTGAAGCTTTCTTT.

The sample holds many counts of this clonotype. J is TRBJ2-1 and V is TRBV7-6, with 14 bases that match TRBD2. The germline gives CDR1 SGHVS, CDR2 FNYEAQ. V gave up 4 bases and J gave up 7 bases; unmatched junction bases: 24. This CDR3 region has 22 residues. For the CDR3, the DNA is TGTGCCAGCAGCTACTGGAAGAAAATGACTAGCGGGGGGGCCGGAGCTCAGAATGAGCAGTTCTTC. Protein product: CASSYWKKMTSGGAGAQNEQFF. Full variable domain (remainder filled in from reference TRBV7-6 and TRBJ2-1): GAGVSQSPRYKVTKRGQDVALRCDPISGHVSLYWYRQALGQGPEFLTYFNYEAQQDKSGLPNDRFSAERPEGSISTLTIQRTEQRDSAMYRCASSYWKKMTSGGAGAQNEQFFGPGTRLTVL.

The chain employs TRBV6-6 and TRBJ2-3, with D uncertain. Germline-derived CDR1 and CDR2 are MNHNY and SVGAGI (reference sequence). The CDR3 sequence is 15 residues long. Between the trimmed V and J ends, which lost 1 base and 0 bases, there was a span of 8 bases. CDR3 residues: CASSYLSSSTDTQYF. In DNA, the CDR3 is TGTGCCAGCAGTTACTTGAGTTCTAGCACAGATACGCAGTATTTT.

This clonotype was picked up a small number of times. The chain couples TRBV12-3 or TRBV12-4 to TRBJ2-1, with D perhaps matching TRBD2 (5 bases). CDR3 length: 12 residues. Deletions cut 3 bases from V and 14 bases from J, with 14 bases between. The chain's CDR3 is CASSFGPPGEFF. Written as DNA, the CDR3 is TGTGCCAGCAGTTTCGGACCTCCCGGGGAGTTCTTC.

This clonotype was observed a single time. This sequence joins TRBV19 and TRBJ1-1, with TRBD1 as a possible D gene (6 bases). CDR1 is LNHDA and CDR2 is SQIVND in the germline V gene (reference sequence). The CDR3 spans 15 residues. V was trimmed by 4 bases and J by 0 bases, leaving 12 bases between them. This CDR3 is CASSTPGTLNTEAFF. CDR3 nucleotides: TGTGCCAGTAGTACGCCCGGGACACTGAACACTGAAGCTTTCTTT.

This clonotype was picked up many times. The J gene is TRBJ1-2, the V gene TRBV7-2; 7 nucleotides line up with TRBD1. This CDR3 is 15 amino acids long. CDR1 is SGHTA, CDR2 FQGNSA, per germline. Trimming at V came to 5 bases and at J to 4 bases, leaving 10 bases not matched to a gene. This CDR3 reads CASSPNQGGIYGYTF. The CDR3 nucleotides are TGTGCCAGCAGCCCTAATCAGGGGGGGATCTATGGCTACACCTTC. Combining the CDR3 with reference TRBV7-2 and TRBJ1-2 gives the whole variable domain GAGVSQSPSNKVTEKGKDVELRCDPISGHTALYWYRQSLGQGLEFLIYFQGNSAPDKSGLPSDRFSAERTGGSVSTLTIQRTQQEDSAVYLCASSPNQGGIYGYTFGSGTRLTVV.

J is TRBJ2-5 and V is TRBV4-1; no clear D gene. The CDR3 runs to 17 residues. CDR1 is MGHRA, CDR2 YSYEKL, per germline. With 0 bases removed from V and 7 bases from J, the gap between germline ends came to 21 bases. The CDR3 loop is CASSQDLELGHLGTQYF. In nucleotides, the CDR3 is TGCGCCAGCAGCCAAGATTTAGAGCTGGGTCATTTGGGGACCCAGTACTTC.

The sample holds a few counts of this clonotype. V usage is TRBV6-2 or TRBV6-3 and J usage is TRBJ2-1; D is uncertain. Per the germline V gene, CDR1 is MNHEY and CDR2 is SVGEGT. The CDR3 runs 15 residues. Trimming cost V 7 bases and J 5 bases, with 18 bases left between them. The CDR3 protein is CASKLAPLMNNEQFF. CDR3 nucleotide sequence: TGTGCCAGCAAGTTAGCACCCCTGATGAACAATGAGCAGTTCTTC.

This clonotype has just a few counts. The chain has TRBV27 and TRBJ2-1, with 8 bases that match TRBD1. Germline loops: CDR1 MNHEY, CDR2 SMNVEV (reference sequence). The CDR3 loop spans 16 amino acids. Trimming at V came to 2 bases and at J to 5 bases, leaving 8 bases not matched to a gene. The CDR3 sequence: CASSLVIRGLDNEQFF. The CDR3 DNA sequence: TGTGCCAGCAGTTTAGTCATCAGGGGGCTGGACAATGAGCAGTTCTTC.

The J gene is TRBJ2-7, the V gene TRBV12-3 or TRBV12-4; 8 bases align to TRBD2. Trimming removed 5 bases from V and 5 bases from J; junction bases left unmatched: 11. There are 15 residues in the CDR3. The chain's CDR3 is CASSPADSGDNEQYF. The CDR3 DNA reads TGTGCCAGCAGTCCGGCGGATAGCGGGGACAACGAGCAGTACTTC.

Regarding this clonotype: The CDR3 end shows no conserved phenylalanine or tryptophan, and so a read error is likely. CDR3 loop: CASSGKTSRQGGEAFV. The CDR3 region has the DNA TGTGCCAGCAGTGGTAAGACATCGAGACAGGGCGGTGAAGCTTTCGTT. The rearrangement links TRBV25-1 to TRBJ1-1; 7 nucleotides align to TRBD1. The V gene end was trimmed by 4 bases and the J gene end by 7 bases; junction bases not matched to a gene: 15. CDR1 and CDR2 (germline): MGHDK, SYGVNS. This CDR3 comprises 16 residues.

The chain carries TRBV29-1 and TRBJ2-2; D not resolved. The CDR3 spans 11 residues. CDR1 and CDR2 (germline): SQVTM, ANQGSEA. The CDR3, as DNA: TGCAGGACGATCGGAATCGGGGAGCTGTTTTTT. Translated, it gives CRTIGIGELFF.

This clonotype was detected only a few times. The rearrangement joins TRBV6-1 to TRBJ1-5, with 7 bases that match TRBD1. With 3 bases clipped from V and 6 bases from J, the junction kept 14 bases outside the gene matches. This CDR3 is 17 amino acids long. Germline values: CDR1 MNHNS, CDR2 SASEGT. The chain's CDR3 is CASSDNLQGTQFQPQHF. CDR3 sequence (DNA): TGTGCCAGCAGTGATAATTTACAGGGGACGCAGTTTCAGCCCCAGCATTTT.

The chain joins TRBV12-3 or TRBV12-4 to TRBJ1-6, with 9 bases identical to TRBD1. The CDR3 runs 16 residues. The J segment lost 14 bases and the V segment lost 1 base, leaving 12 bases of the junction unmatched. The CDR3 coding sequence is TGTGCCAGCAGTTTAGGACCGGGACAGGGCGAATTGACCCTCCACTTT. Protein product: CASSLGPGQGELTLHF.

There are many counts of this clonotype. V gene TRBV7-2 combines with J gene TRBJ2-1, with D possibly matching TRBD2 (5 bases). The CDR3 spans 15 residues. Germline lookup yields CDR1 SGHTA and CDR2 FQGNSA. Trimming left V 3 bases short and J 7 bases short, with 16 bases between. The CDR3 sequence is CASSFRDLKANEQFF. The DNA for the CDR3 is TGTGCCAGCAGCTTCCGGGATCTTAAGGCTAATGAGCAGTTCTTC.

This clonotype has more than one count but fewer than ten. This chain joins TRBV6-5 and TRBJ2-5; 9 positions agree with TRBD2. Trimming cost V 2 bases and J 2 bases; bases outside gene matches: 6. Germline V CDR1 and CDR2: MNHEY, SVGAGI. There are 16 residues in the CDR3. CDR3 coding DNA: TGTGCCAGCAGTTACCCAGCGGGGGGTAGACAAGAGACCCAGTACTTC. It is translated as CASSYPAGGRQETQYF.

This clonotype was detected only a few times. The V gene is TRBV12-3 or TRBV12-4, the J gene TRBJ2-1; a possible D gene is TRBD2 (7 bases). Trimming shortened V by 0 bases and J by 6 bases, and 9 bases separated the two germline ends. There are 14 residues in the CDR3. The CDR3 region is CASSLAGGANEQFF. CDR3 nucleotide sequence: TGTGCCAGCAGTTTAGCGGGGGGGGCCAATGAGCAGTTCTTC.

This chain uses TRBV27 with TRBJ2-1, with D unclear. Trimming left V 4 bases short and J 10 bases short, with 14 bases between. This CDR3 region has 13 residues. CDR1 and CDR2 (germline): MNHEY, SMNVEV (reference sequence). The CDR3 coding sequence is TGTGCCAGCAGTTCTCTAGAGAGAGAAGAGCAGTTCTTC. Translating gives CASSSLEREEQFF.

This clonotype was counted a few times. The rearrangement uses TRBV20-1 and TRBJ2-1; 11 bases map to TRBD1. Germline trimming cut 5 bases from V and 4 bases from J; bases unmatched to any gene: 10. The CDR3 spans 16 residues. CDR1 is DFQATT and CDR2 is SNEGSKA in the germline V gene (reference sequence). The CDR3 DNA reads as TGCAGTGCTGCCCTTCCGGACAGGGGGCTTTACAATGAGCAGTTCTTC. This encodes CSAALPDRGLYNEQFF.

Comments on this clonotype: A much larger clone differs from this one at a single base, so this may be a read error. The CDR3 sequence: CASSPKPSVGELFF. The DNA for the CDR3 is TGTGCCAGCAGCCCCAAACCCTCGGTCGGGGAGCTGTTTTTT. V usage is TRBV7-6 and J usage is TRBJ2-2; D remains ambiguous. Trimming cost V 5 bases and J 7 bases, with 14 bases left between them. The CDR3 is 14 residues long. From germline, CDR1 is SGHVS and CDR2 FNYEAQ.